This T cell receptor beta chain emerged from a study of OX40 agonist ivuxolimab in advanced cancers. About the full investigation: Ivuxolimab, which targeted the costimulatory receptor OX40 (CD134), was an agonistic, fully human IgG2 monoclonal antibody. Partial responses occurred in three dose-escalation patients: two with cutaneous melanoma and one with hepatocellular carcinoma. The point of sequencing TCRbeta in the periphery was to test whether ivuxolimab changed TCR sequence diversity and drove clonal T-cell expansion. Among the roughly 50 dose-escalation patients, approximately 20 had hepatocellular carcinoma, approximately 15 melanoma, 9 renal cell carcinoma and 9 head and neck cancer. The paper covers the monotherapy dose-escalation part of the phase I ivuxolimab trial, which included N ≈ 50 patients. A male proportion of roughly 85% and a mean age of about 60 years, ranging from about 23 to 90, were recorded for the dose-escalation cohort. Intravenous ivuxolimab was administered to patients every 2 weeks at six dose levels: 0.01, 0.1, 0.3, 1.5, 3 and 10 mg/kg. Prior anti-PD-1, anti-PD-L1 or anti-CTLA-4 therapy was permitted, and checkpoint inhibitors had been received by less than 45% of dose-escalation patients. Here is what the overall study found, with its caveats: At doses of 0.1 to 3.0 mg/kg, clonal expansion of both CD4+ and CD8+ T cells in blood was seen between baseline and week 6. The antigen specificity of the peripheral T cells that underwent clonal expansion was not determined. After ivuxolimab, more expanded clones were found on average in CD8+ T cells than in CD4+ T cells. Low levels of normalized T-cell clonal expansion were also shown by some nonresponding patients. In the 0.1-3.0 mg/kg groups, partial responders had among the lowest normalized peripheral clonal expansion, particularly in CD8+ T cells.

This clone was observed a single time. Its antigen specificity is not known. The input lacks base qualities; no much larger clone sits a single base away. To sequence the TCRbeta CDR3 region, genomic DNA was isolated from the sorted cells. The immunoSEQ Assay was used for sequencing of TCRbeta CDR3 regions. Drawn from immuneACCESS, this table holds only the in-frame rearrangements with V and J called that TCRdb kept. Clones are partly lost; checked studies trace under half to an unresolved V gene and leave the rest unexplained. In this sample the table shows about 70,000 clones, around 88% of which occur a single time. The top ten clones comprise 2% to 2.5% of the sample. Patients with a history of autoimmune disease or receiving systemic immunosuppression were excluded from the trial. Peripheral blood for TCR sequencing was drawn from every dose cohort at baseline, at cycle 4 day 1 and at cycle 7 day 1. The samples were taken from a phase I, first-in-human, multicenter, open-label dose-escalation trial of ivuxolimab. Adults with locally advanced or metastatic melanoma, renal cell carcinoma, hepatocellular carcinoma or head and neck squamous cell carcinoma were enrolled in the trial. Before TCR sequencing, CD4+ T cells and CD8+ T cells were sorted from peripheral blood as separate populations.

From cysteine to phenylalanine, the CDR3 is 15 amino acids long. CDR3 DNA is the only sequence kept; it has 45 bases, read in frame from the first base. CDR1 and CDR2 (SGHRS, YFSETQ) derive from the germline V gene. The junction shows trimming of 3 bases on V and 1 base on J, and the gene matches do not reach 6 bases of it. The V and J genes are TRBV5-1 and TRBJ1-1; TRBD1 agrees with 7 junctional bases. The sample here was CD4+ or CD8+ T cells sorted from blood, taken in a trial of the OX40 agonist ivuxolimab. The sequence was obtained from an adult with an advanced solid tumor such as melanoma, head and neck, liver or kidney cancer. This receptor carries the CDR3 CASSYWTGPNTEAFF. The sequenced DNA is TGCGCCAGCAGCTATTGGACAGGCCCGAACACTGAAGCTTTCTTT.